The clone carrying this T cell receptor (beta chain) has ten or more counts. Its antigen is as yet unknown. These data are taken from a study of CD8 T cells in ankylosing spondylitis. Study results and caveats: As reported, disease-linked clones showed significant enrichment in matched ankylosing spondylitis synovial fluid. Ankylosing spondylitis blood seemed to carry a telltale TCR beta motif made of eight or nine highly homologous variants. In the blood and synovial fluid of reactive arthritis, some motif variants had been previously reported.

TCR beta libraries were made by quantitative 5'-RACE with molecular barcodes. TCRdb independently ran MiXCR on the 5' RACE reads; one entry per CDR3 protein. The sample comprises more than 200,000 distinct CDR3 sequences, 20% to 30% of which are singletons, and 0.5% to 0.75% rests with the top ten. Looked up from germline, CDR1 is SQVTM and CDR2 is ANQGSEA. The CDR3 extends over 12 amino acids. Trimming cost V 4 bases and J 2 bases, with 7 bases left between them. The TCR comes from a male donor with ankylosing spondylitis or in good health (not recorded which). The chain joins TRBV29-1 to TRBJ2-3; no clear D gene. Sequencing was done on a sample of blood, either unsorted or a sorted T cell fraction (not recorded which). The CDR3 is CSVVFNTDTQYF. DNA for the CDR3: TGCAGCGTTGTCTTCAACACAGATACGCAGTATTTT.